This T cell receptor beta chain was sequenced in a study of T-cell reconstitution after alpha-beta-depleted transplantation in children. Study findings and constraints: Newly produced T cells mostly provided counts and TCRbeta diversity after one year, as hyperexpanded clones declined. Several hundred rapidly expanded clones from non-depleted graft cells reportedly supplied alpha-beta T cells about two months post-transplant. Day-60 TCRbeta diversity that was high in some patients was derived from surviving recipient T cells and thymic progenitors.

Unique molecular identifiers featured in how the TCRbeta library was prepared. One entry per CDR3 protein, called by TCRdb with MiXCR from the PCR reads. The sample gives over 400,000 distinct CDR3 sequences, roughly two fifths of which show up once; roughly a quarter is in the top ten. This clonotype appeared many times. Its target is not known. The material was PBMCs, obtained before TCRalphabeta/CD19-depleted stem cell transplant. The TCR sequence derives from a girl between 2 and 10 years old with aplastic anemia, due to receive a stem cell transplant.

The CDR3 here is CASSLGPGSVDTQYF. In DNA form, the CDR3 reads TGCGCCAGCAGCTTAGGTCCGGGGTCGGTAGATACGCAGTATTTT. V is TRBV5-1 and J is TRBJ2-3; TRBD2 might be the D (5 bases). V lost 2 bases and J 5 bases, leaving 15 bases between the germline ends. CDR1 SGHRS and CDR2 YFSETQ come from the germline V gene. This CDR3 comprises 15 residues.